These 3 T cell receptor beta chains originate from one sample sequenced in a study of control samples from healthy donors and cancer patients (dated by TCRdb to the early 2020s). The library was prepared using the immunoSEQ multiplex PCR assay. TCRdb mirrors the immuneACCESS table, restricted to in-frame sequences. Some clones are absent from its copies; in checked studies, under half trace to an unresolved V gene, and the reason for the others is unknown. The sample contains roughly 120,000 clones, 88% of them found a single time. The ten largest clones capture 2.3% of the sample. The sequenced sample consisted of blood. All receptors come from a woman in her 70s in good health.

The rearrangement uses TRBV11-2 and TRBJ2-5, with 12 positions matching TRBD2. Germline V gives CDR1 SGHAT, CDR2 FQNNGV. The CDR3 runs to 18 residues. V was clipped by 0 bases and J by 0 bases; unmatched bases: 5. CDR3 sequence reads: CASSLDRTSGAYQETQYF. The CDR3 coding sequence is TGTGCCAGCAGCTTAGATAGGACTAGCGGGGCGTACCAAGAGACCCAGTACTTC.

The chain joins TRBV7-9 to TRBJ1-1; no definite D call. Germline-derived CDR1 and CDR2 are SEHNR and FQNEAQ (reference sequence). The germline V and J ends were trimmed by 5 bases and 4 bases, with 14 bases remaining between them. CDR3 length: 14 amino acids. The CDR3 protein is CASSVVAASTEAFF. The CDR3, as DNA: TGTGCCAGCAGCGTTGTGGCGGCGAGCACTGAAGCTTTCTTT.

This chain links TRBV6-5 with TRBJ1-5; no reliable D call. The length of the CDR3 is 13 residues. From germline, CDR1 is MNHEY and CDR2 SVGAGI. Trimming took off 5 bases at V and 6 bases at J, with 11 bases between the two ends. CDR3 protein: CASSPTRSQPQHF. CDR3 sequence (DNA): TGTGCCAGCAGTCCTACAAGGAGTCAGCCCCAGCATTTT.